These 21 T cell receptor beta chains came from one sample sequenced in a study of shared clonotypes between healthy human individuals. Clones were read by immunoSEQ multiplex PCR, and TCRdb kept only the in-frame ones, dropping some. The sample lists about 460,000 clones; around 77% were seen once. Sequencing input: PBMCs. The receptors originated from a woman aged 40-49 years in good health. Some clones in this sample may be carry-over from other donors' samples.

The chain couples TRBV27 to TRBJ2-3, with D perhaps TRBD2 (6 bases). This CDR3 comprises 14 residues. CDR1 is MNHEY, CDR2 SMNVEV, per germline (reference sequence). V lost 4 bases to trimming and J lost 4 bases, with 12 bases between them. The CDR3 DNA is TGTGCCAGCAGTTCGGGACTCCTTCCAGATACGCAGTATTTT. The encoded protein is CASSSGLLPDTQYF.

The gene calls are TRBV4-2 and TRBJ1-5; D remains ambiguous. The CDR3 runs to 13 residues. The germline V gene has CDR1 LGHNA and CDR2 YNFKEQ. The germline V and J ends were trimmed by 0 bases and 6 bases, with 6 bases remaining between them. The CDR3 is CASSQDWGQPQHF. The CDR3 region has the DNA TGTGCCAGCAGCCAAGATTGGGGTCAGCCCCAGCATTTT.

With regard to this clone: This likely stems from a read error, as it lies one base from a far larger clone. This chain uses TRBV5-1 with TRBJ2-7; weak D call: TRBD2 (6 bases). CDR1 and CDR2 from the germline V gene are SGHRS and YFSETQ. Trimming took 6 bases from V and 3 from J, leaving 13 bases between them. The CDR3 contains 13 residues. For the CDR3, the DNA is TGCGCCAGCATGCCGCGGGGTGGCTACGAGCAGTACTTC. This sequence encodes CASMPRGGYEQYF.

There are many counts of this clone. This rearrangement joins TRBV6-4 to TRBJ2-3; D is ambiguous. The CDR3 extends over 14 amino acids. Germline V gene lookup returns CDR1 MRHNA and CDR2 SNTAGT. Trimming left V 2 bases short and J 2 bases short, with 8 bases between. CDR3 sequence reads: CASSDRTDTDTQYF. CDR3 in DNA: TGTGCCAGCAGTGACCGGACGGACACAGATACGCAGTATTTT.

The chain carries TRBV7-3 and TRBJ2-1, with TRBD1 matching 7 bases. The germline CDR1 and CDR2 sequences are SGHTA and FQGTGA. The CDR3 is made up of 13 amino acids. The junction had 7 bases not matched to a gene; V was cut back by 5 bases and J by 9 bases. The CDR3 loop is CASSRSNRGEQFF. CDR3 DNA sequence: TGTGCCAGCAGCCGGTCGAACAGGGGTGAGCAGTTCTTC. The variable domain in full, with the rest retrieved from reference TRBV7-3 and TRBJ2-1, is GAGVSQTPSNKVTEKGKYVELRCDPISGHTALYWYRQSLGQGPEFLIYFQGTGAADDSGLPNDRFFAVRPEGSVSTLKIQRTERGDSAVYLCASSRSNRGEQFFGPGTRLTVL.

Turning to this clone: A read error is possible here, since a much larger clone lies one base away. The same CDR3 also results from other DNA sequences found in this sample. CDR3 amino acids: CASSPRTSGRAPLQYF. In DNA, the CDR3 is TGTGCCAGCAGCCCCCGCACTAGCGGGAGGGCCCCACTTCAGTACTTC. The V and J genes are TRBV7-3 and TRBJ2-4; 13 nucleotides line up with TRBD2. The CDR3 has 16 residues. Unmatched junction bases numbered 12, after V lost 5 bases and J lost 11 bases. Germline V CDR1 and CDR2: SGHTA, FQGTGA.

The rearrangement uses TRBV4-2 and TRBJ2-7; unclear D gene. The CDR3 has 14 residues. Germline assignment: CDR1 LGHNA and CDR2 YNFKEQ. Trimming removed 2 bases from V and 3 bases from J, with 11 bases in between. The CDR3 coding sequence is TGTGCCAGCAGCCAAAGCGTCCAGAACTACGAGCAGTACTTC. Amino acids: CASSQSVQNYEQYF.

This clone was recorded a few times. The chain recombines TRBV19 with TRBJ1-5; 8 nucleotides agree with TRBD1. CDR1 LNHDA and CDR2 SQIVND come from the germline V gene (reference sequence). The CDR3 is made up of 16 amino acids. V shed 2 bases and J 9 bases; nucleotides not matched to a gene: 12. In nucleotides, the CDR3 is TGTGCCAGTAGTATATCCCCGGACAGGGCCCAGGGGCCCCAGCATTTT. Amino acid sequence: CASSISPDRAQGPQHF.

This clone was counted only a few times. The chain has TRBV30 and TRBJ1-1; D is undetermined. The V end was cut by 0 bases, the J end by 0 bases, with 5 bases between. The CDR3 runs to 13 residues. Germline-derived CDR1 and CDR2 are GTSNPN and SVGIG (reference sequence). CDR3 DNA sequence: TGTGCCTGGAGTGTAACTATGAACACTGAAGCTTTCTTT. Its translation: CAWSVTMNTEAFF.

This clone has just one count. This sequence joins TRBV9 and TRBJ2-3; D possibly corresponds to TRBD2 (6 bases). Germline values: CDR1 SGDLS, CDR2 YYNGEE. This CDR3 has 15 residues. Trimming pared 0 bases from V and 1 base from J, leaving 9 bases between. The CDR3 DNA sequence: TGTGCCAGCAGCGTAGGTCCTAGCGGCACAGATACGCAGTATTTT. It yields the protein CASSVGPSGTDTQYF.

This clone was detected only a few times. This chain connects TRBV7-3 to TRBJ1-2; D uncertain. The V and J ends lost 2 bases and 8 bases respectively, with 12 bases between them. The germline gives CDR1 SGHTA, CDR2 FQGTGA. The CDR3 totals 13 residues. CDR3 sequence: CASSLPGVFGYTF. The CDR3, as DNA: TGTGCCAGCAGCTTACCCGGGGTTTTCGGCTACACCTTC.

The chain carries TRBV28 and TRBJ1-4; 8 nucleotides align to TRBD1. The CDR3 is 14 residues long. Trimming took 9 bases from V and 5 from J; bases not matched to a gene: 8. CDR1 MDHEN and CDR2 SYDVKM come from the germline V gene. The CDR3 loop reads CASRATGGNEKLFF. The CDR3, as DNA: TGTGCCAGTAGGGCTACAGGGGGAAATGAAAAACTGTTTTTT.

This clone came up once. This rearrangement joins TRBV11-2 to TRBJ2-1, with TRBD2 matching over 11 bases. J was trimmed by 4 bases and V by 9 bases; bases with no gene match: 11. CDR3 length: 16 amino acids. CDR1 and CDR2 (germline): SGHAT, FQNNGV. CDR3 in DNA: TGTGCCAGTAGATCTCTAGCGGGAGGATCTTACAATGAGCAGTTCTTC. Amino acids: CASRSLAGGSYNEQFF.

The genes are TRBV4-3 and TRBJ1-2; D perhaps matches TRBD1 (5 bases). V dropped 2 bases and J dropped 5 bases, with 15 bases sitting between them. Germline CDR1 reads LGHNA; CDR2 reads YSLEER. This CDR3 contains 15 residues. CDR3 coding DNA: TGCGCCAGCAGCCAATCTCTCGGGACGGCGTATGGCTACACCTTC. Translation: CASSQSLGTAYGYTF.

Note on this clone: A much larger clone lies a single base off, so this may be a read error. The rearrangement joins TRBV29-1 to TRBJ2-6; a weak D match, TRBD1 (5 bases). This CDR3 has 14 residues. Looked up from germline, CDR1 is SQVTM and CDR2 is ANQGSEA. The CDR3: CSVEDHSGASVLTF. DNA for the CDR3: TGCAGCGTTGAAGACCATTCTGGGGCCAGCGTCCTGACTTTC.

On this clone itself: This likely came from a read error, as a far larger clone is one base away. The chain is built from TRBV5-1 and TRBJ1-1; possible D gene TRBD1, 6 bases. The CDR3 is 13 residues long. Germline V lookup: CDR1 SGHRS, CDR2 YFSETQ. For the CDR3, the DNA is TGCGCCAGCAGCTTGAGGGGGGGAACTGAAGCTCTCTTT. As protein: CASSLRGGTEALF.

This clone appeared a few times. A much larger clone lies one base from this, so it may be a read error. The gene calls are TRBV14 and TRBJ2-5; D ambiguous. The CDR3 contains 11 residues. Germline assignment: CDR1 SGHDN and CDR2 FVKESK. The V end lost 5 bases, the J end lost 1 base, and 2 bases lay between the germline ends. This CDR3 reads CASSAQETQYF. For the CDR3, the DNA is TGTGCCAGCAGCGCCCAAGAGACCCAGTACTTC.

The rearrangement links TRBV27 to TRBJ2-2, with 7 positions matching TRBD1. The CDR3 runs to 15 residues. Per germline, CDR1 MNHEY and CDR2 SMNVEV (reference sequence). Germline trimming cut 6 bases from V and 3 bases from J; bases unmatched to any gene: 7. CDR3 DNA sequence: TGTGCCAGCAGGCGACAGGGTTTGTACACCGGGGAGCTGTTTTTT. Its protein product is CASRRQGLYTGELFF.

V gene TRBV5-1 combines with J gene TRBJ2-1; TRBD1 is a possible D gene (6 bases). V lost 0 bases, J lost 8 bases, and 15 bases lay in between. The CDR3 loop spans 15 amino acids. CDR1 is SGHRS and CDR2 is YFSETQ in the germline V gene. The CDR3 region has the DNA TGCGCCAGCAGCTTGGCCGAGGGGGAGTGGGATGAGCAGTTCTTC. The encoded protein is CASSLAEGEWDEQFF.

The CDR3 spells CAWGGSTDTQYF. As DNA, the CDR3 is TGTGCCTGGGGGGGAAGCACAGATACGCAGTATTTT. V and J are TRBV30 and TRBJ2-3; D may correspond to TRBD1 or TRBD2 (5 bases each). Trimming removed 5 bases at V and 0 bases at J, with 6 bases between. The CDR3 contains 12 residues. Germline V lookup: CDR1 GTSNPN, CDR2 SVGIG (reference sequence).

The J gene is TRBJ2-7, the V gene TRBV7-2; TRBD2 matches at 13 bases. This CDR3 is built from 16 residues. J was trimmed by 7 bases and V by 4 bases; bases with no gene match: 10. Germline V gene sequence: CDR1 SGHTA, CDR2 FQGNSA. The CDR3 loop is CASSSSGTSGTSEQYF. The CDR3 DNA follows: TGTGCCAGCAGCTCCTCCGGGACTAGCGGGACTTCTGAGCAGTACTTC.